A single T cell receptor beta chain is shown here with its context. As yet, its antigen is unknown. The TCR beta cDNA libraries contained unique molecular identifiers. TCRdb called the PCR reads again in MiXCR, with one record for every CDR3 protein. The sample carries approximately 250,000 distinct CDR3 sequences, about 40% recorded once. This record belongs to a study of post-analysis software for immune sequencing data. General observations from the study: Relative to controls, patients had roughly five TRBV segments at higher frequency, with TRBV5-6, TRBV5-1 and TRBV20-1 among these. Samples prepared in the same batch strongly co-clustered by F measure. Comparison with controls showed significantly lower normalized Chao1 diversity in multiple sclerosis patients.

The CDR3 covers 14 residues. The germline V and J ends were trimmed by 1 base and 0 bases, with 7 bases remaining between them. Germline V lookup: CDR1 SQVTM, CDR2 ANQGSEA. The TCR comes from a girl between 10 and 17 years old with multiple sclerosis. The source material was blood. The V gene is TRBV29-1, the J gene TRBJ2-4, with D unclear. The CDR3 bases are TGCAGCGTTGAAGGGGCACTAGCCAAAAACATTCAGTACTTC. It yields the protein CSVEGALAKNIQYF.